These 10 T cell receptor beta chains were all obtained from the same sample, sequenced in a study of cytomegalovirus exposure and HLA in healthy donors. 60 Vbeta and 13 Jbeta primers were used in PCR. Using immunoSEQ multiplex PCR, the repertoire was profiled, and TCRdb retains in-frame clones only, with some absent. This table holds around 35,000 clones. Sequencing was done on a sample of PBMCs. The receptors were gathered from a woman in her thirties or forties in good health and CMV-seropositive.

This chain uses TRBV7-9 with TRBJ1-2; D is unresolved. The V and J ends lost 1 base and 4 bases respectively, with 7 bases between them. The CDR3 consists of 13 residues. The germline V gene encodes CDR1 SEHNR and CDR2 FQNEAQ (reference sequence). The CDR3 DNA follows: TGTGCCAGCAGCTTAGGAGAAATCTATGGCTACACCTTC. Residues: CASSLGEIYGYTF.

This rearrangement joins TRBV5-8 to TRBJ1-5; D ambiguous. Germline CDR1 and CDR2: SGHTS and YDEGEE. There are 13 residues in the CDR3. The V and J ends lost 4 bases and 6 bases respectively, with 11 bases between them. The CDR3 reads CASSGNSGQPQHF. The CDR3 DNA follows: TGTGCCAGCAGCGGGAATAGCGGTCAGCCCCAGCATTTT.

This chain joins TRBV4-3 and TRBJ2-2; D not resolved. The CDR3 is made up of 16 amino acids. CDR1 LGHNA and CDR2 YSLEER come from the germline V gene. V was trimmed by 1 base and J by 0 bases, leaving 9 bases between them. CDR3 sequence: CASSQGRLANTGELFF. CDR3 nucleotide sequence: TGCGCCAGCAGCCAAGGGAGACTCGCGAACACCGGGGAGCTGTTTTTT.

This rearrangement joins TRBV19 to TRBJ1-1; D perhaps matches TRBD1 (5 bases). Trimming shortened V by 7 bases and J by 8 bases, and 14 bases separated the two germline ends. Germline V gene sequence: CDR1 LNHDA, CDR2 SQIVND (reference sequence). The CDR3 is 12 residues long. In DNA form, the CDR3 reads TGTGCCAGTACCCTAGGGGTTGGAGAAGCTTTCTTT. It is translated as CASTLGVGEAFF. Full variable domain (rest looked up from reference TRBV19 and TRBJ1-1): DGGITQSPKYLFRKEGQNVTLSCEQNLNHDAMYWYRQDPGQGLRLIYYSQIVNDFQKGDIAEGYSVSREKKESFPLTVTSAQKNPTAFYLCASTLGVGEAFFGQGTRLTVV.

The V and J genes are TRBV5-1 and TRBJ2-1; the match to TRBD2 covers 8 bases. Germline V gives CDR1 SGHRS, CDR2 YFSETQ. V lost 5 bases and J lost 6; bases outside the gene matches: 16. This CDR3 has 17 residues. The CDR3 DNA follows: TGCGCCAGCAGTCAAAGGGTGTCCCGGGAGGGCTTCAATGAGCAGTTCTTC. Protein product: CASSQRVSREGFNEQFF. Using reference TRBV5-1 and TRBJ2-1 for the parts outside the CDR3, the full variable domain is KAGVTQTPRYLIKTRGQQVTLSCSPISGHRSVSWYQQTPGQGLQFLFEYFSETQRNKGNFPGRFSGRQFSNSRSEMNVSTLELGDSALYLCASSQRVSREGFNEQFFGPGTRLTVL.

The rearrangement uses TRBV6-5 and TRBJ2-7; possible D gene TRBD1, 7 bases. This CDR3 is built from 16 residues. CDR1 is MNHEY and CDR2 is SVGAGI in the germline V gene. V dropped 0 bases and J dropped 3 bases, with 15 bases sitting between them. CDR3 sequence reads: CASSYSGQGGFYEQYF. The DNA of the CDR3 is TGTGCCAGCAGTTACTCGGGGCAGGGGGGATTCTACGAGCAGTACTTC.

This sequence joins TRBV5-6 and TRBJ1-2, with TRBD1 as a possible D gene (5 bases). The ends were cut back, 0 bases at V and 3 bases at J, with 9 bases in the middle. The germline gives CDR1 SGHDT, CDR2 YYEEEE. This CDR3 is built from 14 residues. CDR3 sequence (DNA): TGTGCCAGCAGCTTGGGACAGAAAGACTATGGCTACACCTTC. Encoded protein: CASSLGQKDYGYTF.

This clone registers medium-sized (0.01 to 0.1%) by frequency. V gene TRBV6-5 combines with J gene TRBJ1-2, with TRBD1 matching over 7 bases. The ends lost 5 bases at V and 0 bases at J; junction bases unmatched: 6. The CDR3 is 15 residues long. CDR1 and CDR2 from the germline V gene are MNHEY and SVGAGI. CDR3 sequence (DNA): TGTGCCAGCAGTCCCCAAGGGACAGCTAACTATGGCTACACCTTC. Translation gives CASSPQGTANYGYTF.

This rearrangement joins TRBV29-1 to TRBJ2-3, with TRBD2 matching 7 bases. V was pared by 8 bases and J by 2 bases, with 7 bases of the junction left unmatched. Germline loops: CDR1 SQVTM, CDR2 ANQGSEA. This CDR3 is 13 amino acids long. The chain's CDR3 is CSSSGEDTDTQYF. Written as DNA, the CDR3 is TGCAGCTCGAGCGGGGAAGACACAGATACGCAGTATTTT.

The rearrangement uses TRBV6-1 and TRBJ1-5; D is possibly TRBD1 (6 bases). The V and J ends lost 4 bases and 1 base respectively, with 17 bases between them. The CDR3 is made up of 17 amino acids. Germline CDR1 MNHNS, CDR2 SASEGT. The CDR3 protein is CASSGTGRGRSNQPQHF. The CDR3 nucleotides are TGTGCCAGCAGTGGAACAGGGAGAGGTCGCAGCAATCAGCCCCAGCATTTT.